The 17 T cell receptor beta chains below were found in one sample sequenced in a study of early T cells in non-severe SARS-CoV-2 infection. TCRdb reprocessed the 5' RACE reads with MiXCR, giving one entry per CDR3 protein. The table includes 65,000 to 90,000 distinct CDR3 sequences, 12% detected once. The sample was whole blood. These receptors were obtained from an adult who was a healthcare worker with PCR-confirmed SARS-CoV-2 infection or an uninfected control (not recorded which).

The chain joins TRBV4-2 to TRBJ2-5, with a weak D call TRBD2 (5 bases). V lost 0 bases to trimming and J lost 7 bases, with 15 bases between them. Looked up from germline, CDR1 is LGHNA and CDR2 is YNFKEQ. This CDR3 contains 15 residues. The CDR3 protein is CASSQDRSSRGTQYF. The CDR3 nucleotides are TGTGCCAGCAGCCAAGATAGGTCTAGCCGAGGGACCCAGTACTTC.

This rearrangement joins TRBV10-3 to TRBJ2-7; TRBD1 matches at 10 bases. J lost 0 bases, V lost 4 bases, and 6 bases had no gene match. This CDR3 spans 16 amino acids. Germline V CDR1 and CDR2: ENHRY, SYGVKD. DNA of the CDR3: TGTGCCATCAGTGGGGGACAGGGGTCTTCCTCCTACGAGCAGTACTTC. This encodes CAISGGQGSSSYEQYF.

Many counts were recorded for this clonotype. J is TRBJ2-2 and V is TRBV7-3; the D gene is possibly TRBD1 (6 bases). CDR1 and CDR2 from the germline V gene are SGHTA and FQGTGA. Trimming pared 5 bases from V and 5 bases from J, leaving 27 bases between. The CDR3 is 19 amino acids. CDR3 protein: CASSPHPLAQGVRTGELFF. The CDR3 DNA is TGTGCCAGCAGCCCTCATCCCCTCGCACAGGGAGTGAGAACCGGGGAGCTGTTTTTT.

The chain recombines TRBV5-4 with TRBJ2-2, with 13 bases identical to TRBD2. The CDR3 is made up of 15 amino acids. Germline values: CDR1 SGHNT, CDR2 YYREEE (reference sequence). The J segment lost 7 bases and the V segment lost 6 bases, leaving 6 bases of the junction unmatched. The CDR3 nucleotides are TGTGCCAGCACCCCGGGACTAGCGGGATTCGGGGAGCTGTTTTTT. Translation: CASTPGLAGFGELFF.

V is TRBV9 and J is TRBJ1-1; D gene unclear. The CDR3 runs to 13 residues. Looked up from germline, CDR1 is SGDLS and CDR2 is YYNGEE. The V gene lost 0 bases and the J gene lost 4 bases, with 7 bases spanning the gap. The CDR3 protein is CASSVASGTEAFF. The CDR3 region has the DNA TGTGCCAGCAGCGTAGCCAGTGGCACTGAAGCTTTCTTT.

The CDR3 loop is CASSQVDSYEQYF. The CDR3, as DNA: TGTGCCAGCAGCCAGGTCGACTCCTACGAGCAGTACTTC. V usage is TRBV14 and J usage is TRBJ2-7; D gene uncertain. Germline CDR1 is SGHDN and CDR2 is FVKESK. V shed 3 bases and J shed 0 bases, with 6 bases lying between them. CDR3 length: 13 amino acids.

The rearrangement links TRBV19 to TRBJ2-6; 7 nucleotides match TRBD1. V lost 2 bases to trimming and J lost 0 bases; unmatched junction nucleotides: 1. There are 16 residues in the CDR3. Germline CDR1 and CDR2: LNHDA and SQIVND (reference sequence). CDR3 in DNA: TGTGCCAGTAGTATACAGGGGGACTCTGGGGCCAACGTCCTGACTTTC. It codes for CASSIQGDSGANVLTF.

This clonotype was counted between two and nine times. The V and J genes are TRBV20-1 and TRBJ2-7, with 11 positions matching TRBD2. The CDR3 length is 13 residues. Germline loops: CDR1 DFQATT, CDR2 SNEGSKA (reference sequence). CDR3 region: CRGGTSGSYEQYF. The CDR3 DNA sequence: TGCAGGGGGGGGACTAGCGGTTCCTACGAGCAGTACTTC.

This clonotype was seen ten or more times. J is TRBJ2-1 and V is TRBV11-3; the D is unclear. Germline values: CDR1 SGHNT, CDR2 YENEEA. The CDR3 loop spans 13 amino acids. Trimming removed 5 bases at V and 9 bases at J, with 14 bases between. CDR3 in amino acids: CASSQTGPGEQFF. The CDR3 coding sequence is TGTGCCAGCAGCCAGACCGGACCCGGTGAGCAGTTCTTC.

This chain uses TRBV4-3 with TRBJ2-7, with unresolved D. The CDR3 is 17 amino acids. Germline V gives CDR1 LGHNA, CDR2 YSLEER. V dropped 0 bases and J dropped 2 bases, with 17 bases sitting between them. The CDR3 loop reads CASSQDLARARPYEQYF. For the CDR3, the DNA is TGCGCCAGCAGCCAAGATCTTGCCCGCGCCCGCCCCTACGAGCAGTACTTC.

The chain has TRBV15 and TRBJ2-4; weak D call: TRBD1 (6 bases). The germline V gene has CDR1 LNHNV and CDR2 YYDKDF (reference sequence). V was pared by 1 base and J by 14 bases, with 9 bases between. The CDR3 has 11 amino acids. This CDR3 reads CATSRVGQKYF. In DNA form, the CDR3 reads TGTGCCACCAGCAGAGTCGGACAGAAGTACTTC. Complete variable domain (other parts from reference TRBV15 and TRBJ2-4): DAMVIQNPRYQVTQFGKPVTLSCSQTLNHNVMYWYQQKSSQAPKLLFHYYDKDFNNEADTPDNFQSRRPNTSFCFLDIRSPGLGDTAMYLCATSRVGQKYFGAGTRLSVL.

The rearrangement joins TRBV21-1 to TRBJ2-2; TRBD1, the table's D call, lacks a check against the DNA. TRBV21-1 is a pseudogene. There are 16 residues in the CDR3. CDR3 sequence reads: CASSKDRTGGAGELFF. CDR3 in DNA: TGTGCCAGCAGCAAAGATAGGACAGGGGGCGCCGGGGAGCTGTTTTTT.

This clonotype showed up many times. V gene TRBV20-1 combines with J gene TRBJ2-2; TRBD1 matches at 9 bases. Germline-derived CDR1 and CDR2 are DFQATT and SNEGSKA (reference sequence). The CDR3 consists of 14 residues. V gave up 1 base and J gave up 4 bases; unmatched junction bases: 1. CDR3 sequence (DNA): TGCAGTGCTAGAGGGGACAGGGCCACCGGGGAGCTGTTTTTT. Translation: CSARGDRATGELFF.

The chain combines TRBV4-2 with TRBJ2-6; D tentatively reads TRBD1 or TRBD2 (5 bases each). This CDR3 region has 17 residues. Trimming removed 11 bases at V and 0 bases at J, with 20 bases between. CDR1 and CDR2 (germline): LGHNA, YNFKEQ. CDR3 in DNA: TGTGCCGGGTCCCCGGGGCAGGCTCTCTCTGGGGCCAACGTCCTGACTTTC. This codes for CAGSPGQALSGANVLTF.

The V and J genes are TRBV20-1 and TRBJ2-1, with D hard to call. From germline, CDR1 is DFQATT and CDR2 SNEGSKA (reference sequence). Trimming cost V 3 bases and J 6 bases, with 9 bases left between them. The CDR3 consists of 12 residues. As DNA, the CDR3 is TGCAGTGCTAGTGGGTCGCCCAATGAGCAGTTCTTC. This encodes CSASGSPNEQFF.

This clonotype was seen only a few times. The chain couples TRBV12-3 or TRBV12-4 to TRBJ2-2; D not resolved. V lost 5 bases to trimming and J lost 8 bases, with 12 bases between them. The CDR3 loop spans 13 amino acids. The DNA of the CDR3 is TGTGCCAGCAGTGTGTTTAGTTCGGGGGAGCTGTTTTTT. It yields the protein CASSVFSSGELFF.

This clonotype occurred a few times. V gene TRBV24-1 combines with J gene TRBJ2-2; maybe TRBD1 (6 bases). V was clipped by 8 bases and J by 4 bases, with 13 bases between them. This CDR3 contains 14 residues. Looked up from germline, CDR1 is KGHDR and CDR2 is SFDVKD. The CDR3 nucleotides read TGTGCCACCACTCCGACAGGTTTCACCGGGGAGCTGTTTTTT. Translation: CATTPTGFTGELFF.